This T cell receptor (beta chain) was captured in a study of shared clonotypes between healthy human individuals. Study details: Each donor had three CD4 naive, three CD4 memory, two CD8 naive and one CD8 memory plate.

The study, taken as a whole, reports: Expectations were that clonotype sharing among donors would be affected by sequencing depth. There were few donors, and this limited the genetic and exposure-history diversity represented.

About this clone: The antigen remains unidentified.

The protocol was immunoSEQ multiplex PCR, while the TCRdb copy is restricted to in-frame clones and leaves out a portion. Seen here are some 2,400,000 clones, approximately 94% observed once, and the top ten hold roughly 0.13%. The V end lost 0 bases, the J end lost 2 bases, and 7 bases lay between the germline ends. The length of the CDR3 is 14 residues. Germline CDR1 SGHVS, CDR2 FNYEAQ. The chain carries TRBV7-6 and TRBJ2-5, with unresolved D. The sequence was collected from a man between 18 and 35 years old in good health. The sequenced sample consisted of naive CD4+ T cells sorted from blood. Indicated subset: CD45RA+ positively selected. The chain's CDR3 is CASSLAGAQETQYF. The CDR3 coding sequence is TGTGCCAGCAGCTTAGCAGGAGCTCAAGAGACCCAGTACTTC.